Listed below are T cell receptor beta chains from one sample, sequenced in a study of cytomegalovirus exposure and HLA in healthy donors. Produced via immunoSEQ multiplex PCR; TCRdb's table is partial and in-frame only. Its listing shows 130,000 to 150,000 clones. Specimen: PBMCs. These receptors were taken from a woman aged 45-60 years in good health and CMV-seronegative. CDR3s include the opening cysteine and the closing phenylalanine or tryptophan. D genes are given only for firm matches.

D,length,J,V,CDR3,DNA
NA,16,TRBJ1-5,TRBV19,CASSIEVERVHQPQHF,TGTGCCAGTAGTATAGAGGTAGAGAGGGTCCATCAGCCCCAGCATTTT
TRBD1,14,TRBJ2-7,TRBV9,CASSLGTAYAEQYF,TGTGCCAGCAGCCTAGGGACAGCATACGCCGAGCAGTACTTC
NA,14,TRBJ2-5,TRBV7-2,CASSFLRGGETQYF,TGTGCCAGCAGCTTCTTACGGGGAGGAGAGACCCAGTACTTC
NA,14,TRBJ1-5,TRBV28,CASSLAGNNQPQHF,TGTGCCAGCAGTTTAGCAGGGAACAATCAGCCCCAGCATTTT
TRBD1,15,TRBJ1-1,TRBV6-5,CASSLVDRGVAEAFF,TGTGCCAGCAGTTTAGTAGACAGGGGAGTCGCTGAAGCCTTCTTT
NA,12,TRBJ1-1,TRBV6-1,CASTPRNTEAFF,TGTGCCAGCACCCCCAGGAACACTGAAGCTTTCTTT
NA,15,TRBJ2-3,TRBV6-5,CASSFQQPSTDTQYF,TGTGCCAGCAGTTTCCAACAGCCCAGCACAGATACGCAGTATTTT
NA,15,TRBJ1-2,TRBV27,CASSPNIFVNYGYTF,TGTGCCAGCAGTCCGAACATCTTTGTCAACTATGGCTACACCTTC
TRBD1,14,TRBJ2-7,TRBV25-1,CASSAGQRHYEQYF,TGTGCCAGCAGTGCGGGACAGCGACACTACGAGCAGTACTTC
TRBD1,16,TRBJ2-7,TRBV19,CASSSTSTGGIYEQYF,TGTGCCAGTAGTTCCACATCGACAGGGGGAATTTACGAGCAGTACTTC
TRBD1,15,TRBJ1-1,TRBV5-1,CASSSSGTGVTEAFF,TGCGCCAGCAGTTCTTCCGGGACAGGGGTCACTGAAGCTTTCTTT
NA,12,TRBJ1-2,TRBV28,CASSLELYGYTF,TGTGCCAGCAGTTTAGAGTTATATGGCTACACCTTC
TRBD1,14,TRBJ1-5,TRBV28,CASRAQGAHQPQHF,TGTGCCAGCAGGGCCCAGGGGGCGCATCAGCCCCAGCATTTT
NA,16,TRBJ1-2,TRBV19,CASSTPSDSPLYGYTF,TGTGCCAGTAGTACTCCGTCTGACAGTCCCCTCTATGGCTACACCTTC
TRBD1,19,TRBJ2-6,TRBV19,CASSMRATGSVAGANVLTF,TGTGCCAGTAGTATGAGGGCGACAGGGTCGGTAGCTGGGGCCAACGTCCTGACTTTC
TRBD1,15,TRBJ2-7,TRBV5-8,CASSLGGTGSYEQYF,TGTGCCAGCAGCTTGGGGGGGACAGGGTCCTACGAGCAGTACTTC
TRBD2,17,TRBJ2-1,TRBV5-1,CASSLVVSGRHNNEQFF,TGCGCCAGCAGCTTGGTTGTAAGCGGGAGACATAACAATGAGCAGTTCTTC
NA,15,TRBJ2-2,TRBV27,CASSRSTGRTGELFF,TGTGCCAGCAGTCGCTCAACAGGAAGGACCGGGGAGCTGTTTTTT
NA,14,TRBJ1-5,TRBV28,CASSLWGGNQPQHF,TGTGCCAGCAGTTTATGGGGAGGCAATCAGCCCCAGCATTTT
NA,14,TRBJ2-5,TRBV6-1,CAGSRGIPRETQYF,TGTGCCGGGAGCAGGGGCATACCTAGGGAGACCCAGTACTTC
TRBD2,14,TRBJ2-7,TRBV30,CAWSRASGSYEQYF,TGTGCCTGGAGTCGGGCTAGCGGGAGCTACGAGCAGTACTTC
TRBD1,12,TRBJ2-1,TRBV6-5,CASRTTGGEQFF,TGTGCCAGCAGAACGACAGGGGGTGAGCAGTTCTTC
NA,18,TRBJ1-2,TRBV5-1,CASSLAGPAGPLDYGYTF,TGCGCCAGCAGCTTGGCCGGTCCGGCGGGGCCTCTGGACTATGGCTACACCTTC
TRBD1,17,TRBJ1-4,TRBV7-9,CASSLQLGGTVNEKLFF,TGTGCCAGCAGCCTCCAACTAGGGGGGACAGTGAATGAAAAACTGTTTTTT
NA,14,TRBJ1-3,TRBV5-1,CASSMGPSGNTIYF,TGCGCCAGCAGCATGGGGCCCTCTGGAAACACCATATATTTT
NA,14,TRBJ2-1,TRBV9,CASSPRWGRNEQFF,TGTGCCAGCAGCCCCCGTTGGGGGCGCAATGAGCAGTTCTTC
NA,14,TRBJ1-3,TRBV19,CASNEESSGNTIYF,TGTGCCAGTAATGAGGAGAGCTCTGGAAACACCATATATTTT
TRBD2,16,TRBJ2-2,TRBV9,CASSLTSGANTGELFF,TGTGCCAGCAGCCTAACTAGCGGAGCGAACACCGGGGAGCTGTTTTTT
NA,13,TRBJ2-7,TRBV18,CASSPNPSDEQYF,TGTGCCAGCTCACCAAACCCCAGTGACGAGCAGTACTTC
NA,16,TRBJ1-1,TRBV5-1,CASSIRGGKEGTEAFF,TGCGCCAGCAGCATCCGTGGGGGGAAGGAGGGCACTGAAGCTTTCTTT